The entry that follows covers one TCR beta chain sequence. The table came from immunoSEQ multiplex PCR; TCRdb's copy has only in-frame clones and leaves some out. The repertoire has 150,000 to 200,000 clones, around 88% of them found once; the top ten carry approximately 4%. The data were taken from a study of blood T cell repertoires in COVID-19. Ages ranged from roughly 18 to 100 years, with residence in about 23 US areas. Which cohort a participant joined came from the clinical history participants gave. CDR3 length equals 15 residues. Deletions cut 6 bases from V and 3 bases from J, with 12 bases between. Germline CDR1 and CDR2: LNHDA and SQIVND (reference sequence).

The sequencing input was PBMCs or T cells enriched from blood (not recorded which). V and J are TRBV19 and TRBJ2-6; the D is unclear. The receptor's source is a woman between 45 and 65 years old in a cohort exposed to, infected with or recovered from COVID-19 (not recorded which). The CDR3 DNA is TGTGCCAGTAGGGGCGAGCTTATTGGGGCCAACGTCCTGACTTTC. The encoded protein is CASRGELIGANVLTF. The whole variable domain, remainder taken from reference TRBV19 and TRBJ2-6, is DGGITQSPKYLFRKEGQNVTLSCEQNLNHDAMYWYRQDPGQGLRLIYYSQIVNDFQKGDIAEGYSVSREKKESFPLTVTSAQKNPTAFYLCASRGELIGANVLTFGAGSRLTVL.